This TCR beta chain was captured by sequencing in a study of shared clonotypes between healthy human individuals. Overall study results and limits: Measured sharing among donors was expected to vary with sequencing depth. Relative to memory subsets, naive subsets generally showed larger estimated richness.

Assay: immunoSEQ multiplex PCR; the TCRdb copy retains only in-frame clones and omits some. Among about 600,000 clones listed, roughly 98% were seen once. Naive CD8 isolation took CD45RO-negative cells positively selected for CCR7 and excluded terminally differentiated effector memory CD45RA+ cells. As to this clone: Its antigen is as yet unknown.

CDR3 length: 15 amino acids. Germline assignment: CDR1 SGHRS and CDR2 YFSETQ. The V and J ends lost 4 bases and 6 bases, in that order; junction bases with no gene match: 5. The sample comprised naive CD8+ T cells sorted from blood. The sequence derives from a man aged 25-45 years in good health. V and J are TRBV5-1 and TRBJ2-3; TRBD2 aligns across 13 bases. CDR3 coding DNA: TGCGCCAGCAGCCCCGGACTAGCGGGAGAGGATACGCAGTATTTT. This sequence encodes CASSPGLAGEDTQYF.